The clone carrying this T cell receptor beta chain was counted between two and nine times. The antigen remains undetermined. The sample comes from a study of vaccination and CD4 T cells after COVID-19. For the study at large: Overlapping spike peptides of SARS-CoV-2, HCoV-NL63, HCoV-OC43 and HCoV-229E stimulated the cells. Cultures acting as controls obtained a CEFX pool, an HIV-1 Nef pool, or no peptide. Overall study results and limits: There were relatively few convalescent patients studied, and there were no early post-infection timepoints.

Treatment specified: roughly ten-day PBMC culture with coronavirus spike peptide pools or control peptides (ViraFEST assay). Germline V CDR1 and CDR2: MNHNS, SASEGT. Trimming left V 6 bases short and J 5 bases short, with 17 bases between. The CDR3 loop spans 15 amino acids. Sequenced with the Oncomine TCR Beta short-read assay was DNA taken from cultured CD4+ T cells. TCRdb recomputed calls from the PCR reads with MiXCR, one row per CDR3 protein. The data hold roughly 16,000 distinct CDR3 sequences, with approximately 65% observed a single time. The clonotype comes from a human donor who had recovered from COVID-19. The chain uses TRBV6-1 and TRBJ1-5; D may be TRBD1 (6 bases). The specimen was CD4+ T cells from blood, cultured in vitro. The CDR3 nucleotides are TGTGCCAGCAGAAAGACAGGTGGGGGATATCAGCCCCAGCATTTT. Its translation is CASRKTGGGYQPQHF.